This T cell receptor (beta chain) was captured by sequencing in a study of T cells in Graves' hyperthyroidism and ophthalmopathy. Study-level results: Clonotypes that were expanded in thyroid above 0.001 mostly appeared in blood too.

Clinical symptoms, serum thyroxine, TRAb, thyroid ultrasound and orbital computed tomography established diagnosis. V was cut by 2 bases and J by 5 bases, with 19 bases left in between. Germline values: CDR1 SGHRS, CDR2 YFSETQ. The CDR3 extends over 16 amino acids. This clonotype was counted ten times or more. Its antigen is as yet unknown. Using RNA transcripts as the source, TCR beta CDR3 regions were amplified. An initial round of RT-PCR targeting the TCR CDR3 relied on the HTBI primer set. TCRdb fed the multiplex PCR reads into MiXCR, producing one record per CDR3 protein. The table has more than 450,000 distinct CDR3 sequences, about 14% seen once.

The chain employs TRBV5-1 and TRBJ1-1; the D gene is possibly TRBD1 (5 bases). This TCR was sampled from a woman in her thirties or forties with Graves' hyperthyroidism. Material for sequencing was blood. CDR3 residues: CASSLGQDFVRTEAFF. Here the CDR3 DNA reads TGCGCCAGCAGCTTAGGACAAGATTTTGTAAGGACTGAAGCTTTCTTT.